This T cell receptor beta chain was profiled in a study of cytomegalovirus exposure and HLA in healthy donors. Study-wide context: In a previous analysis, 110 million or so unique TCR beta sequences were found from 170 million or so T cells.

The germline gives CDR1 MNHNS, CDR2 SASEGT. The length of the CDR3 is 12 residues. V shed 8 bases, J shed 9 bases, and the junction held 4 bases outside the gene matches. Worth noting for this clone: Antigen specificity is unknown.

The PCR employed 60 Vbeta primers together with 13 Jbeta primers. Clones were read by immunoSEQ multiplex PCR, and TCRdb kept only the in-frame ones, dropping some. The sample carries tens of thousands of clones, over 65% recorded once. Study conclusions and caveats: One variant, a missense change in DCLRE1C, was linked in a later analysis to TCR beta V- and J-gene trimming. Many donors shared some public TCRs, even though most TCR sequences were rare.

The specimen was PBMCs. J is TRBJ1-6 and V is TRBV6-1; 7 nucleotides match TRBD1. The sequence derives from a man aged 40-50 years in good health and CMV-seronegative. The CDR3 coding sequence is TGTGCCAGCCGACAGGGTTCTTCACCCCTCCACTTT. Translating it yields CASRQGSSPLHF.